The clone carrying this T cell receptor beta chain was counted a few times. The data are from a study of blood T cell repertoires in COVID-19. J lost 2 bases, V lost 7 bases, and 8 bases had no gene match. The CDR3 contains 15 residues. Germline assignment: CDR1 SGHTA and CDR2 FQGNSA. Profiling relied on immunoSEQ multiplex PCR, and the TCRdb table lists in-frame clones only, not all of them. The profile shows 75,000 to 95,000 clones, around 82% of them singletons. The chain employs TRBV7-2 and TRBJ2-7; 10 nucleotides match TRBD2. This clonotype was sampled from a man between 60 and 75 years old with COVID-19, enrolled during active disease. Sample: peripheral blood. CDR3 nucleotide sequence: TGTGCCAGCAACCCCCTAGCGGGGGTACCCTACGAGCAGTACTTC. Amino acids: CASNPLAGVPYEQYF. Together with reference TRBV7-2 and TRBJ2-7, the CDR3 gives the full variable domain: GAGVSQSPSNKVTEKGKDVELRCDPISGHTALYWYRQSLGQGLEFLIYFQGNSAPDKSGLPSDRFSAERTGGSVSTLTIQRTQQEDSAVYLCASNPLAGVPYEQYFGPGTRLTVT.